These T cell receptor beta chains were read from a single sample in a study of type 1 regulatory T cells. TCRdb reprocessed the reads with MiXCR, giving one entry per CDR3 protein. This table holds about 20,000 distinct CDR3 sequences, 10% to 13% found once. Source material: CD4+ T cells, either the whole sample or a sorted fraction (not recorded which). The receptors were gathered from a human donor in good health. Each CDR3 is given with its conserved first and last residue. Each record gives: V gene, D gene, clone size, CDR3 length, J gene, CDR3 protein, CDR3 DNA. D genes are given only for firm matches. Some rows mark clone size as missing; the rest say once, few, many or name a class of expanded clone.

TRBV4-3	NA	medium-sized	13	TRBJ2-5	CASSQQGTETQYF	TGCGCCAGCAGCCAGCAGGGGACGGAGACCCAGTACTTC
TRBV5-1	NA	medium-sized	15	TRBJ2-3	CASSLLGTATDTQYF	TGCGCCAGCAGCTTGCTCGGGACCGCAACAGATACGCAGTATTTT
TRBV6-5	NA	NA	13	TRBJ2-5	CASTAPGVETQYF	TGTGCCAGCACCGCTCCTGGGGTGGAGACCCAGTACTTC
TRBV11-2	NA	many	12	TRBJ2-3	CASRQSTDTQYF	TGTGCCAGCAGACAGAGCACAGATACGCAGTATTTT
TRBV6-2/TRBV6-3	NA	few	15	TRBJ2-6	CASRYSGAGANVLTF	TGTGCCAGCAGATATTCAGGGGCTGGGGCCAACGTCCTGACTTTC
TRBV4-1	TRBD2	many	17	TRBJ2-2	CASSQRGLAENTGELFF	TGCGCCAGCAGCCAACGGGGACTAGCGGAGAACACCGGGGAGCTGTTTTTT
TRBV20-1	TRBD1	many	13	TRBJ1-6	CSARLTGDSPLHF	TGCAGTGCTAGACTGACAGGGGACTCACCCCTCCACTTT
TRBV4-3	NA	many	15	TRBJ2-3	CASSQDQLSTDTQYF	TGCGCCAGCAGCCAAGACCAACTATCCACAGATACGCAGTATTTT
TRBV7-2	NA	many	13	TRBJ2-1	CASSYLRGNEQFF	TGTGCCAGCAGCTATTTGAGGGGAAATGAGCAGTTCTTC
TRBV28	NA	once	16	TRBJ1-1	CASRRPHAGKNTEAFF	TGTGCCAGCAGGAGGCCTCACGCAGGAAAGAACACTGAAGCTTTCTTT
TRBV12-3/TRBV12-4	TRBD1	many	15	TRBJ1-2	CASSPGTGVNYGYTF	TGTGCCAGCAGCCCCGGGACAGGGGTTAACTATGGCTACACCTTC
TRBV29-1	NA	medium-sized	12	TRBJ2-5	CSAAGVGETQYF	TGCAGCGCCGCAGGGGTAGGAGAGACCCAGTACTTC
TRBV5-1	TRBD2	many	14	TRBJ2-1	CASRLAPKNNEQFF	TGCGCCAGCAGACTAGCGCCAAAGAACAATGAGCAGTTCTTC
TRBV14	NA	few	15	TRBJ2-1	CASSQRSASYNEQFF	TGTGCCAGCAGCCAACGATCAGCCTCCTACAATGAGCAGTTCTTC
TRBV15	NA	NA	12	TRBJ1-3	CATSRVGNTIYF	TGTGCCACCAGCAGAGTTGGAAACACCATATATTTT
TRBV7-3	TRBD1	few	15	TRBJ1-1	CASSPGRGRGTEAFF	TGTGCCAGCAGCCCCGGGAGGGGGCGAGGGACTGAAGCTTTCTTT
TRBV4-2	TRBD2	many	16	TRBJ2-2	CASSQDFSGRYGELFF	TGTGCCAGCAGCCAAGATTTTAGCGGGAGGTACGGGGAGCTGTTTTTT
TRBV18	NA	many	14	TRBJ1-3	CASSPGTSGNTIYF	TGTGCCAGCTCACCTGGGACCTCTGGAAACACCATATATTTT
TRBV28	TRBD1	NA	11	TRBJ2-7	CASSSGGKQYF	TGTGCCAGCAGTTCAGGGGGCAAGCAGTACTTC
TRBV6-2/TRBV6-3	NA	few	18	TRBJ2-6	CASLSRVGVLSGANVLTF	TGTGCCAGCCTTTCCCGGGTGGGGGTCCTTTCTGGGGCCAACGTCCTGACTTTC
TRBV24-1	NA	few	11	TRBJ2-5	CATSAQKTQYF	TGTGCCACCAGTGCTCAAAAGACCCAGTACTTC
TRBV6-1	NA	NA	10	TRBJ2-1	CASSGPNAFF	TGTGCCAGCAGCGGACCTAATGCGTTCTTC
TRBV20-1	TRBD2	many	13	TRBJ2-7	CSAHGTRVGEQYF	TGCAGTGCGCACGGGACTAGAGTCGGCGAGCAGTACTTC
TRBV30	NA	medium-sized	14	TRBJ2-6	CAWSDRAGANVLTF	TGTGCCTGGAGTGACAGGGCTGGGGCCAACGTCCTGACTTTC
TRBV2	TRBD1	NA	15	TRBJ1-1	CASSDFDRGKTEAFF	TGTGCCAGCAGTGATTTTGACAGGGGGAAGACTGAAGCTTTCTTT
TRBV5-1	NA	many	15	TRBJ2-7	CASSLDGSRGDEQYF	TGCGCCAGCAGCTTGGATGGTAGTCGAGGGGACGAGCAGTACTTC
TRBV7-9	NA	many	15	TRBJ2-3	CASSLGVDSTDTQYF	TGTGCCAGCAGCTTAGGGGTCGACAGCACAGATACGCAGTATTTT
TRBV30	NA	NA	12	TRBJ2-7	CAWNAGGVGRYF	TGTGCCTGGAATGCAGGCGGAGTCGGCAGGTACTTC
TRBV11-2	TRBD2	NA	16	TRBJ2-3	CASSSGLAGGGDTQYF	TGTGCCAGCAGCTCTGGACTAGCGGGAGGGGGAGATACGCAGTATTTT
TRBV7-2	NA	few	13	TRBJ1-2	CASRAGQGPGYTF	TGTGCCAGCAGGGCAGGGCAGGGGCCTGGCTACACCTTC
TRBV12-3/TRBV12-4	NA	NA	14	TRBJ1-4	CASGKSDTGDKLFF	TGTGCCAGCGGCAAATCAGACACGGGGGATAAACTGTTTTTT
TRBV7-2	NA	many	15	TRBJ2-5	CASSLGGREQETQYF	TGTGCCAGCAGCTTAGGGGGACGAGAACAAGAGACCCAGTACTTC
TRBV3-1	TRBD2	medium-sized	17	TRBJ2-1	CASSPRLAGGPYNEQFF	TGTGCCAGCAGCCCGCGACTAGCGGGAGGCCCCTACAATGAGCAGTTCTTC
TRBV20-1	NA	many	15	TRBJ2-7	CSARDDRPGQSEQYF	TGCAGTGCTAGAGATGACAGACCGGGACAATCCGAGCAGTACTTC
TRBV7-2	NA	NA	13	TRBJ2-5	CASSFQRQETQYF	TGTGCCAGCAGCTTTCAGCGCCAAGAGACCCAGTACTTC
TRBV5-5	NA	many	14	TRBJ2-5	CASSYPRAGETQYF	TGTGCCAGCAGCTATCCCCGGGCAGGGGAGACCCAGTACTTC
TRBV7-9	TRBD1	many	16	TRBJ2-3	CASSLGDRGNTDTQYF	TGTGCCAGCAGCTTAGGGGACAGGGGAAACACAGATACGCAGTATTTT
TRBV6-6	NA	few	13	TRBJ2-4	CASSFKVFDIQYF	TGTGCCAGCAGTTTTAAGGTCTTTGACATTCAGTACTTC
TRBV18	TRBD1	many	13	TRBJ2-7	CASSRGQAIEQYF	TGTGCCAGCTCACGAGGACAGGCCATAGAGCAGTACTTC
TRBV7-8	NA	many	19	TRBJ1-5	CASSLIASAGRLGNQPQHF	TGTGCCAGCAGCTTAATTGCTTCGGCAGGGAGATTAGGCAATCAGCCCCAGCATTTT
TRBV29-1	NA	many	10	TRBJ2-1	CSATGGPQFF	TGCAGCGCCACCGGGGGCCCTCAGTTCTTC